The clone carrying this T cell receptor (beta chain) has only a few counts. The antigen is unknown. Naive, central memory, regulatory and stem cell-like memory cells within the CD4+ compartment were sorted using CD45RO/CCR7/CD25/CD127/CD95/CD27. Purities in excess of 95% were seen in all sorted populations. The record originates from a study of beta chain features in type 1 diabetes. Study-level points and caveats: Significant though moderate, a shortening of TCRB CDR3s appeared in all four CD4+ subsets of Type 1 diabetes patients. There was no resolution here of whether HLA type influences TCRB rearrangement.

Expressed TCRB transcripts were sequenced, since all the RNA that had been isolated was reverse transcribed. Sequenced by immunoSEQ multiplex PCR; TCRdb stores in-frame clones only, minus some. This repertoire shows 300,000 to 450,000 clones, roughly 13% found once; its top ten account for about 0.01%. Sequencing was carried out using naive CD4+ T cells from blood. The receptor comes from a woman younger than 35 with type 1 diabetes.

The CDR3 spells CASSRNQGNMNTEAFF. The CDR3 region has the DNA TGTGCCAGCAGCCGAAACCAGGGGAACATGAACACTGAAGCTTTCTTT. The J gene is TRBJ1-1, the V gene TRBV7-8; a weak D match, TRBD1 (6 bases). The CDR3 loop spans 16 amino acids. Between the trimmed V and J ends, which lost 5 bases and 0 bases, there was a span of 16 bases. Per germline, CDR1 SGHVS and CDR2 FQNEAQ.